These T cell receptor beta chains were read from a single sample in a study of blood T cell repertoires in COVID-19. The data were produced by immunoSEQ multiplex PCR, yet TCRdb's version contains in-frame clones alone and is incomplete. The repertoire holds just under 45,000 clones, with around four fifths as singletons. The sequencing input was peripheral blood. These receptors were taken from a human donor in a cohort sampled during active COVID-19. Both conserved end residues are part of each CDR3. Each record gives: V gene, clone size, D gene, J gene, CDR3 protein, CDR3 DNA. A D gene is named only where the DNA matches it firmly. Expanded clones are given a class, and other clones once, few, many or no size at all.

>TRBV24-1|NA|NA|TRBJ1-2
CATSDTNRDGGYTF
TGTGCCACCAGTGATACGAACAGGGATGGTGGCTACACCTTC
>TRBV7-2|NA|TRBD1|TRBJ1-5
CASSPQTGAPDQPQHF
TGTGCCAGCAGCCCCCAGACAGGGGCCCCCGATCAGCCCCAGCATTTT
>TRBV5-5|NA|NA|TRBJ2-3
CASSPGTEGTQYF
TGTGCCAGCAGCCCGGGTACCGAAGGTACGCAGTATTTT
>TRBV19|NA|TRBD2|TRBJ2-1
CASSTPRGSLAGESSYNEQFF
TGTGCCAGTAGTACCCCGAGGGGTTCCCTAGCGGGGGAGAGCTCCTACAATGAGCAGTTCTTC
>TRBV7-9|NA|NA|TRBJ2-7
CASSLETRVSEQYF
TGTGCCAGCAGCTTAGAAACTCGGGTCTCCGAGCAGTACTTC
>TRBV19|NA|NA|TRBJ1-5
CASKERGYSNQPQHF
TGTGCCAGTAAGGAAAGGGGCTATAGCAATCAGCCCCAGCATTTT
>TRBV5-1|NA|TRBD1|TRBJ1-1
CASRAGQGFTDAFF
TGCGCCAGCAGGGCGGGACAGGGCTTTACTGATGCTTTCTTT
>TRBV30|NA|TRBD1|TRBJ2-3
CAWSVPQGAADTQYF
TGTGCCTGGAGTGTCCCCCAGGGGGCTGCAGATACGCAGTATTTT
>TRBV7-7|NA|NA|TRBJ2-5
CASSRTEQETQYF
TGTGCCAGCAGCCGGACAGAACAAGAGACCCAGTACTTC
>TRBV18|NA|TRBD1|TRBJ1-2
CASSPSSGQGIANYGYTF
TGTGCCAGCTCACCAAGCAGTGGACAGGGAATAGCTAACTATGGCTACACCTTC
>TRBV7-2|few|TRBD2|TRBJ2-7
CASSWLAGGVYEQYF
TGTGCCAGCAGCTGGCTAGCGGGGGGGGTTTACGAGCAGTACTTC
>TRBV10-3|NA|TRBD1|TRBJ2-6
CAISGKGQGRRGANVLTF
TGTGCCATCAGTGGTAAGGGACAGGGACGACGTGGGGCCAACGTCCTGACTTTC
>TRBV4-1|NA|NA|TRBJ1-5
CASSQVLGVANQPQHF
TGCGCCAGCAGCCAAGTTCTGGGAGTGGCAAATCAGCCCCAGCATTTT
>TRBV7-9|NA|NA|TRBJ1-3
CASSFSTGAVNTIYF
TGTGCCAGCAGCTTTTCGACAGGCGCTGTAAACACCATATATTTT
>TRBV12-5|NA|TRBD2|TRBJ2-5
CASGLGTSGGVQETQYF
TGTGCTAGTGGTTTGGGGACTAGCGGGGGGGTTCAAGAGACCCAGTACTTC
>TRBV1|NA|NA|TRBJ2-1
CTSSHSQGARGNEQFF
TGCACCAGCAGCCATTCACAGGGGGCAAGGGGCAATGAGCAGTTCTTC
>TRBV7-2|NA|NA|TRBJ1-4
CASSTGSYEKLFF
TGTGCCAGCAGCACGGGGAGTTATGAAAAACTGTTTTTT
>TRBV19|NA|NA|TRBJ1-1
CASSGTGKAFF
TGTGCCAGTAGTGGAACAGGGAAAGCTTTCTTT
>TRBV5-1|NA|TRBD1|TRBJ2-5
CASSLTENRGRETQYF
TGCGCCAGCAGCCTGACTGAAAACAGGGGTCGTGAGACCCAGTACTTC
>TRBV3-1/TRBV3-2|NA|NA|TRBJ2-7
CASSLLWGGRDVQYF
TGTGCCAGCAGCCTTCTCTGGGGGGGCCGAGATGTGCAGTACTTC
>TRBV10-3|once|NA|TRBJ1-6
CASTFRLESPLHF
TGTGCCTCCACATTCAGGCTCGAGTCACCCCTCCACTTT
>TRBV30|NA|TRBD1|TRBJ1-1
CAWSVNGTENTEAFF
TGTGCCTGGAGTGTAAATGGGACAGAGAACACTGAAGCTTTCTTT
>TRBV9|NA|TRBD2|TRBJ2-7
CASSVGRLAGNYEQYF
TGTGCCAGCAGCGTAGGGAGACTAGCGGGGAACTACGAGCAGTACTTC
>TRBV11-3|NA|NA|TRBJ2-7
CASSLDTVGEQYF
TGTGCCAGCAGCTTAGACACAGTCGGCGAGCAGTACTTC
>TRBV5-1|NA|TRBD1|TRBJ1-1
CASSDTGGRTEAFF
TGCGCCAGCAGCGATACAGGGGGTAGGACTGAAGCTTTCTTT
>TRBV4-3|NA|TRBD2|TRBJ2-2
CASSRGGGPGELFF
TGCGCCAGCAGCCGGGGCGGGGGGCCCGGGGAGCTGTTTTTT
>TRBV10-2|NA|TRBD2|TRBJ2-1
CASSPVALAGAYNEQFF
TGCGCCAGCAGTCCCGTTGCCCTAGCGGGGGCCTACAATGAGCAGTTCTTC
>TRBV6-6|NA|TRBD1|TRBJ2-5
CASSARDRGPQETQYF
TGTGCCAGCAGTGCCCGGGACAGGGGACCCCAAGAGACCCAGTACTTC
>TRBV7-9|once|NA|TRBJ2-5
CASSLAAGLPRETQYF
TGTGCCAGCAGCTTAGCTGCAGGGCTCCCGAGAGAGACCCAGTACTTC
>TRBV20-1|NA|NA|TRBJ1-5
CSASLQGPQHF
TGCAGTGCTAGTTTACAGGGACCCCAGCATTTT
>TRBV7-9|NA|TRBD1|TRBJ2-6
CASSSRDRAPGANVLTF
TGTGCCAGCAGCTCCCGGGACAGGGCCCCTGGGGCCAACGTCCTGACTTTC